This T cell receptor beta chain was captured in a study of cytomegalovirus exposure and HLA in healthy donors. On the study more broadly: A prior analysis found roughly 100 million unique TCR beta sequences from 150 million to 200 million T cells. General study points: A missense variant in DCLRE1C was later tied to TCR beta V- and J-gene trimming.

PCR was performed using 60 Vbeta and 13 Jbeta primers. Per the study methods: An analysis performed later counted about 80 million unique TCR beta chains (roughly 10 million of them shared). Sequencing used immunoSEQ multiplex PCR; TCRdb keeps in-frame clones, though not all of them. The DNA gave D and trimming, while V, J and clone size come from that table. The sample has 200,000 to 250,000 clones, 70% to 90% seen once. The donors, nominally healthy at sampling, likely had unrecorded immune exposures. For this clone: The antigen remains unidentified.

Sequenced material: PBMCs. The sequence was collected from a human donor in good health.

This chain's CDR3 is CASSFRQRNTIYF. The CDR3 coding sequence is TGTGCCAGCAGCTTTAGACAGAGAAACACCATATATTTT. The rearrangement joins TRBV5-8 to TRBJ1-3; perhaps TRBD1 as D (5 bases). The germline V gene encodes CDR1 SGHTS and CDR2 YDEGEE. Trimming stripped 2 bases from V and 5 bases from J, with 8 bases between. This CDR3 has 13 amino acids.